In this sample, the clone carrying this T cell receptor (beta chain) turned up once. V lost 6 bases to trimming and J lost 6 bases, with 14 bases between them. Germline lookup yields CDR1 MGHDK and CDR2 SYGVNS. The CDR3 is 14 residues long. These data come from a study of T cells in localized non-small cell lung cancer. Here immunoSEQ multiplex PCR was the method, and the copy in TCRdb shows in-frame clones only, minus some. The sample contains 1,500 to 2,000 clones, under 25% of which appear only once. This receptor was taken from a man aged 35 to 69 with stage II lung adenocarcinoma. Sequences were derived from normal lung tissue next to the tumor, sampled before any cancer treatment. The chain employs TRBV25-1 and TRBJ2-2, with D perhaps TRBD1 (7 bases). CDR3 in amino acids: CASRRQGEAGELFF. CDR3 in DNA: TGTGCCAGCAGGAGGCAGGGGGAGGCCGGGGAGCTGTTTTTT. The full variable domain, completed using reference TRBV25-1 and TRBJ2-2, is EADIYQTPRYLVIGTGKKITLECSQTMGHDKMYWYQQDPGMELHLIHYSYGVNSTEKGDLSSESTVSRIRTEHFPLTLESARPSHTSQYLCASRRQGEAGELFFGEGSRLTVL.